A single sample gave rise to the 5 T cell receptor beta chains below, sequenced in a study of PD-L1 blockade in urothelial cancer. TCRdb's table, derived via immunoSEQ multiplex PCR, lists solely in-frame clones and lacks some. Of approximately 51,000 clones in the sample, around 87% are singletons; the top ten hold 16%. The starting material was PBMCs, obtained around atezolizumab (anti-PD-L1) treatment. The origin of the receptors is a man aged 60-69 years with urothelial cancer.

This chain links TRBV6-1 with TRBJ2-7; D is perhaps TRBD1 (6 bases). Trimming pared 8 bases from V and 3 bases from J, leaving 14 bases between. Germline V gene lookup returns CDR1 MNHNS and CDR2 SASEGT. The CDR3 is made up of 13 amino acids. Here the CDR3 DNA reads TGTGCCAGCTGGGGGCGAGCGGACTACGAGCAGTACTTC. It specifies CASWGRADYEQYF.

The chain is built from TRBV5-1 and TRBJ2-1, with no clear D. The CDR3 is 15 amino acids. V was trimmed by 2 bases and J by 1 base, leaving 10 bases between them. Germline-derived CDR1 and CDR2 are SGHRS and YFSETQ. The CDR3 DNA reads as TGCGCCAGCAGCTTTGGGCCGTATTCCTACAATGAGCAGTTCTTC. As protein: CASSFGPYSYNEQFF.

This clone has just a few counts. The CDR3 is CASSLSGGLASEQYF. The CDR3 DNA reads as TGTGCCAGCAGCTTAAGCGGGGGACTAGCGAGCGAGCAGTACTTC. The chain is built from TRBV7-8 and TRBJ2-7; the match to TRBD2 covers 10 bases. V lost 2 bases and J lost 6; bases outside the gene matches: 7. CDR1 and CDR2 (germline): SGHVS, FQNEAQ. The CDR3 runs 15 residues.

CDR3 in DNA: TGTGCCAGCAGTGAAGTAGCAGGGGTACTTTTCTTT. Protein sequence: CASSEVAGVLFF. V usage is TRBV6-4 and J usage is TRBJ1-1; maybe TRBD1 (6 bases). CDR3 length: 12 amino acids. Germline V gene data show CDR1 as MRHNA and CDR2 as SNTAGT. Deletions cut 3 bases from V and 13 bases from J, with 15 bases between.

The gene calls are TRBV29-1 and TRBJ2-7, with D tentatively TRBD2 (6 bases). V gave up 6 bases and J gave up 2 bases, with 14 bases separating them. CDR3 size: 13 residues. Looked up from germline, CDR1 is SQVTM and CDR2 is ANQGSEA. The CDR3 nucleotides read TGCAGCGTGAGCGGGCGAGCAACCTACGAGCAGTACTTC. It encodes CSVSGRATYEQYF.